This section outlines one TCR beta chain sequence together with its context. These data are taken from a study of T cell responses to AZD1222 COVID-19 vaccine. Generated by immunoSEQ multiplex PCR, the TCRdb table keeps only in-frame clones and is missing some. The sample carries approximately 130,000 clones, 90% to 95% recorded once. The sequence derives from an adult in good health. Sequencing used peripheral blood, obtained on day 0 of AZD1222 vaccination.

In DNA form, the CDR3 reads TGCAGTGCCCACCGGGACCTCTTCTTC. This translates into CSAHRDLFF. The rearrangement uses TRBV20-1 and TRBJ2-1; D could derive from TRBD1 or TRBD2 (5 bases each). The CDR3 length is 9 residues. Germline V CDR1 and CDR2: DFQATT, SNEGSKA (reference sequence). Trimming left V 6 bases short and J 16 bases short, with 13 bases between.